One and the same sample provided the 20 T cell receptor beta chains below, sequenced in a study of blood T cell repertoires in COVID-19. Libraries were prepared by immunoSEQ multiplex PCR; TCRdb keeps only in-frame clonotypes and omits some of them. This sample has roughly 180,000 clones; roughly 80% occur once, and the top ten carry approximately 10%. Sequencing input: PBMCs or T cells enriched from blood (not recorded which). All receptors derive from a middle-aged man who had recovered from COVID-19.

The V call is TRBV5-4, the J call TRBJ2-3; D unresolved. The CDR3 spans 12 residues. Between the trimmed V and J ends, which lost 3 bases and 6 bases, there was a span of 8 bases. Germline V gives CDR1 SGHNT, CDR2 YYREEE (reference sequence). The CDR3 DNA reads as TGTGCCAGCAGCTCCGCCGCGGATACGCAGTATTTT. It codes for CASSSAADTQYF.

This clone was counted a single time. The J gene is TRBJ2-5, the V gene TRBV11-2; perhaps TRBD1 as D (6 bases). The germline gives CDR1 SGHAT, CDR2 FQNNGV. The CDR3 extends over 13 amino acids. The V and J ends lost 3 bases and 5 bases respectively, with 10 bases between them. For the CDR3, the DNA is TGTGCCAGCAGCTTGGGAGACAGGGAGACCCAGTACTTC. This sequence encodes CASSLGDRETQYF.

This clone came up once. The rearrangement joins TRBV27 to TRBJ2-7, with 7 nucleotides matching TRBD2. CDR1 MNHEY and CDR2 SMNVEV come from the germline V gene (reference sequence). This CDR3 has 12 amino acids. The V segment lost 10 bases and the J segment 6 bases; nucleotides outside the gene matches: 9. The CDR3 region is CATKLGGGEQYF. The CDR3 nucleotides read TGTGCCACCAAACTTGGGGGGGGCGAGCAGTACTTC.

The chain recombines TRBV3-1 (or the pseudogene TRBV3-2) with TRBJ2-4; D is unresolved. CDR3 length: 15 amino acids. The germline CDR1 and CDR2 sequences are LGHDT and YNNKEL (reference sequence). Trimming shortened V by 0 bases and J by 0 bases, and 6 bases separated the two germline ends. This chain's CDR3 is CASSQDSVAKNIQYF. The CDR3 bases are TGTGCCAGCAGCCAAGATTCGGTAGCCAAAAACATTCAGTACTTC.

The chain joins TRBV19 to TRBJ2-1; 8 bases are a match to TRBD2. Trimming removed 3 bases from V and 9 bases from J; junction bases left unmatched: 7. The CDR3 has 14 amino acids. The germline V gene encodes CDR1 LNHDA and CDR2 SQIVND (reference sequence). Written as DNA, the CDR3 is TGTGCCAGTAGTATCGTGGGACTAGAACTTGAGCAGTTCTTC. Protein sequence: CASSIVGLELEQFF.

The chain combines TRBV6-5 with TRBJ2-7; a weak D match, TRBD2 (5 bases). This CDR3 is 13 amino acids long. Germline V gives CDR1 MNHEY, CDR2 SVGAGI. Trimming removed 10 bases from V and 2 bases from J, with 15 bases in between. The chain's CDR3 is CATGICEPYEQYF. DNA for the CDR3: TGTGCCACCGGGATTTGTGAACCCTACGAGCAGTACTTC.

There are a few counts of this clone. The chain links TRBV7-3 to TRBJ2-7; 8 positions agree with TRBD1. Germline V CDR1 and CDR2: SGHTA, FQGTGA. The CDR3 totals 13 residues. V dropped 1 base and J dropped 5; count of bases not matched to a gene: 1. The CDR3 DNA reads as TGTGCCAGCAGCTTAATGGACAGGGACGAGCAGTACTTC. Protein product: CASSLMDRDEQYF.

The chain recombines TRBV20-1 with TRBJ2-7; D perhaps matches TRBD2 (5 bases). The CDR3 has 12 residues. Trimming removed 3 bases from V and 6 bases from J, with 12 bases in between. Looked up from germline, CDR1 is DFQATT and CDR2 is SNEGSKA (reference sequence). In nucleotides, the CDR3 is TGCAGTGCTAGTCTTAACCGGGGCGAGCAGTACTTC. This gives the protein CSASLNRGEQYF.

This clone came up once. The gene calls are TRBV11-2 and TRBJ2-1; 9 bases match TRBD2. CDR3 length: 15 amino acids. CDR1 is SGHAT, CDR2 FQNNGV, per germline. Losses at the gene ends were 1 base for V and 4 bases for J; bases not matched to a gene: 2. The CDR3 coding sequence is TGTGCCAGCAGCTTAGGCCTAGCGGGGTACAATGAGCAGTTCTTC. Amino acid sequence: CASSLGLAGYNEQFF. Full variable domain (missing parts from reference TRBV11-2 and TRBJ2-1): EAGVAQSPRYKIIEKRQSVAFWCNPISGHATLYWYQQILGQGPKLLIQFQNNGVVDDSQLPKDRFSAERLKGVDSTLKIQPAKLEDSAVYLCASSLGLAGYNEQFFGPGTRLTVL.

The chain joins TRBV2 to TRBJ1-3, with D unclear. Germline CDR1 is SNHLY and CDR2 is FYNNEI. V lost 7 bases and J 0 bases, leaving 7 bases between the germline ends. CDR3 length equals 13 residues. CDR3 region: CASMAVSGNTIYF. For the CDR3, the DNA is TGTGCCAGCATGGCAGTCTCTGGAAACACCATATATTTT.

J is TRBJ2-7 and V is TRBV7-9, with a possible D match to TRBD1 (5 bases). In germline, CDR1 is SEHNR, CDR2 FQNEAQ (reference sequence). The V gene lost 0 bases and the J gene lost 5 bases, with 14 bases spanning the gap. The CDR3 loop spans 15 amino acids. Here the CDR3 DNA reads TGTGCCAGCAGCTTAGCGCCCCAGGGTCCCCACGAGCAGTACTTC. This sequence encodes CASSLAPQGPHEQYF.

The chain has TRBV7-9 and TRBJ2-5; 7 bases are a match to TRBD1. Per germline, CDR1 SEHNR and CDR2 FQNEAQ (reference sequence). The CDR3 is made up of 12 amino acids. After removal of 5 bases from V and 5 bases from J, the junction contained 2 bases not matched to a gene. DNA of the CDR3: TGTGCCAGCAGCGAGGGACAGGAGACCCAGTACTTC. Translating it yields CASSEGQETQYF. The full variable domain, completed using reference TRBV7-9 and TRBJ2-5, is DTGVSQNPRHKITKRGQNVTFRCDPISEHNRLYWYRQTLGQGPEFLTYFQNEAQLEKSRLLSDRFSAERPKGSFSTLEIQRTEQGDSAMYLCASSEGQETQYFGPGTRLLVL.

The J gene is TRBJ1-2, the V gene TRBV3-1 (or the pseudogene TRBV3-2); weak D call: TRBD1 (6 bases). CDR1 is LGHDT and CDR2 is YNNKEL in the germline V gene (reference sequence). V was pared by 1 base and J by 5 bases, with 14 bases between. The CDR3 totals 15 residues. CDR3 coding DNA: TGTGCCAGCAGCCAAGGCAGGGGTGCGAAGTATGGCTACACCTTC. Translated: CASSQGRGAKYGYTF.

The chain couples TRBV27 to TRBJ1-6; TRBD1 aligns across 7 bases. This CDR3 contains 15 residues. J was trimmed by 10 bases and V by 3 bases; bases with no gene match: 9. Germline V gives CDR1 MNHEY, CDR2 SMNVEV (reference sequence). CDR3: CASSFRTEGGSPLHF. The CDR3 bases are TGTGCCAGCAGTTTCCGGACAGAAGGGGGCTCACCCCTCCACTTT.

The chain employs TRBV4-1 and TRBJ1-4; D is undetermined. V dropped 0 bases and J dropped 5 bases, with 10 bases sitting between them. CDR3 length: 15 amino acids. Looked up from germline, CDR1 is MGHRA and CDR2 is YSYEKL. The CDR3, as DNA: TGCGCCAGCAGCCAAGATGGGTGGGAGAATGAAAAACTGTTTTTT. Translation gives CASSQDGWENEKLFF.

CDR3 protein: CASSKDVRGMNTEAFF. In DNA form, the CDR3 reads TGCGCCAGCAGCAAGGACGTCCGGGGGATGAACACTGAAGCTTTCTTT. V usage is TRBV5-1 and J usage is TRBJ1-1; D might be TRBD1 (5 bases). Trimming left V 4 bases short and J 0 bases short, with 16 bases between. Germline V gene sequence: CDR1 SGHRS, CDR2 YFSETQ. The CDR3 runs to 16 residues. Looking up the rest from reference TRBV5-1 and TRBJ1-1 gives the full variable domain: KAGVTQTPRYLIKTRGQQVTLSCSPISGHRSVSWYQQTPGQGLQFLFEYFSETQRNKGNFPGRFSGRQFSNSRSEMNVSTLELGDSALYLCASSKDVRGMNTEAFFGQGTRLTVV.

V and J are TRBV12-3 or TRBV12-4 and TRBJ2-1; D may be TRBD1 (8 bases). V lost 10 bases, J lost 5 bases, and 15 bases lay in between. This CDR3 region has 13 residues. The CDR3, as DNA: TGTGCCACACGACAGGGGACTAACAATGAGCAGTTCTTC. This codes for CATRQGTNNEQFF.

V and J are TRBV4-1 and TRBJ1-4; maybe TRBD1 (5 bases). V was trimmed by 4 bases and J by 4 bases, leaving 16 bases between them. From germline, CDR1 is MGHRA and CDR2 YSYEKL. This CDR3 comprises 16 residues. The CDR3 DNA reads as TGCGCCAGCAGCCCTGGGCATGGGGCGGATAATGAAAAACTGTTTTTT. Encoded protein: CASSPGHGADNEKLFF.

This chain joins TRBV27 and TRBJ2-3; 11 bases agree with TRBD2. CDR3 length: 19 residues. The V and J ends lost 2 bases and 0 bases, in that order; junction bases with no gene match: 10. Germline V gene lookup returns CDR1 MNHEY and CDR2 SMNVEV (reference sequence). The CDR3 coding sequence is TGTGCCAGCAGTTTAATCCGGCTAGCGGGGGGAGCGAGCACAGATACGCAGTATTTT. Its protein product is CASSLIRLAGGASTDTQYF.

CDR3 amino acids: CASSDGQPGFPEAFF. The CDR3 DNA reads as TGTGCCAGCAGTGATGGCCAGCCAGGCTTCCCTGAAGCTTTCTTT. This rearrangement joins TRBV6-2 or TRBV6-3 to TRBJ1-1; D is unresolved. CDR1 and CDR2 (germline): MNHEY, SVGEGT. The CDR3 runs 15 residues. Trimming cost V 5 bases and J 6 bases, with 19 bases left between them.